What follows are 3 T cell receptor beta chains derived from one specimen sequenced in a study of blood T cell repertoires in COVID-19. Generated by immunoSEQ multiplex PCR, the TCRdb table keeps only in-frame clones and is missing some. The sample shows some 100,000 clones, roughly four fifths of them seen only once. The sequencing input was peripheral blood. Source of these receptors: a man between 45 and 60 years old with active or convalescent COVID-19.

The chain uses TRBV11-1 and TRBJ2-3; 10 bases agree with TRBD2. From germline, CDR1 is SGHAT and CDR2 FQDESV (reference sequence). CDR3 size: 14 residues. The J segment lost 10 bases and the V segment lost 6 bases, leaving 10 bases of the junction unmatched. Here the CDR3 DNA reads TGTGCCAGCAGAGAGCGGGGGGGCTGGGCGTCGCAGTATTTT. This gives the protein CASRERGGWASQYF.

This clone came up once. The V and J genes are TRBV18 and TRBJ2-3; 10 positions match TRBD2. This CDR3 is 17 amino acids long. J was trimmed by 0 bases and V by 1 base; bases with no gene match: 4. Germline CDR1 KGHSH, CDR2 LQKENI. This CDR3 is CASSPQRGGLSTDTQYF. The CDR3 DNA reads as TGTGCCAGCTCACCACAGCGGGGGGGCCTTAGCACAGATACGCAGTATTTT.

V and J are TRBV7-9 and TRBJ2-1; 8 bases fit TRBD1. V shed 8 bases, J shed 6 bases, and the junction held 15 bases outside the gene matches. CDR1 and CDR2 from the germline V gene are SEHNR and FQNEAQ (reference sequence). There are 16 residues in the CDR3. The CDR3 DNA reads TGTGCCAGCGTCCCCCCGTCGGGACAGGTCCTCAATGAGCAGTTCTTC. Amino acid sequence: CASVPPSGQVLNEQFF.